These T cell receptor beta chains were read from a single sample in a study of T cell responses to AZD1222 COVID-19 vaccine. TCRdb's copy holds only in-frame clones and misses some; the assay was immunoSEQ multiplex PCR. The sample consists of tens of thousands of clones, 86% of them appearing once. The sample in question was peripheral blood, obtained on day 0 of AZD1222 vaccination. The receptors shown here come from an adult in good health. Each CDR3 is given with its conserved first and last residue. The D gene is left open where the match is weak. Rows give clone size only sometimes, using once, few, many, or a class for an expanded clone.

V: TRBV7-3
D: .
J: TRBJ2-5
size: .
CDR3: CASSQGGGVETQYF
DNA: TGTGCCAGCAGCCAGGGCGGTGGAGTGGAGACCCAGTACTTC

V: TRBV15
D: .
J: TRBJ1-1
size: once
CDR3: CATSRDRGVGTEAFF
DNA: TGTGCCACCAGCAGAGATCGGGGGGTTGGCACTGAAGCTTTCTTT

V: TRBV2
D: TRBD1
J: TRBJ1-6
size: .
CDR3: CASMGQGASYNSPLHF
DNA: TGTGCCAGCATGGGACAGGGGGCTTCCTATAATTCACCCCTCCACTTT

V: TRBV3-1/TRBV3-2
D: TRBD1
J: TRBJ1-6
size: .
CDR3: CASSQTDRMSSYNSPLHF
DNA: TGTGCCAGCAGCCAAACGGACAGGATGAGCTCCTATAATTCACCCCTCCACTTT

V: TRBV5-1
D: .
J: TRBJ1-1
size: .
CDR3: CASRRSPENTEAFF
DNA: TGCGCCAGCAGAAGGTCCCCGGAGAACACTGAAGCTTTCTTT

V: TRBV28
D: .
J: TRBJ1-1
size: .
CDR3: CASSFRGVLNTEAFF
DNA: TGTGCCAGCAGTTTTCGGGGGGTTCTGAACACTGAAGCTTTCTTT

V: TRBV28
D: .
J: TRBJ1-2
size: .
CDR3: CASSLPRDGSGYTF
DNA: TGTGCCAGCAGTTTACCGCGAGACGGCAGTGGCTACACCTTC

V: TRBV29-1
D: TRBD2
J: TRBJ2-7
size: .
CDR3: CSVEESGRSSYEQYF
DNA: TGCAGCGTTGAAGAAAGCGGGAGGAGCTCCTACGAGCAGTACTTC

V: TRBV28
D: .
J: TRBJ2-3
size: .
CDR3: CASSPSGSGTDTQYF
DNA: TGTGCCAGCAGCCCCAGTGGTAGCGGCACAGATACGCAGTATTTT

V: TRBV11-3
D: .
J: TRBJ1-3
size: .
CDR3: CASSSDPSGNTIYF
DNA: TGTGCCAGCAGCTCCGATCCCTCTGGAAACACCATATATTTT

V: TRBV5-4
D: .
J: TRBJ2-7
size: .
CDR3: CASSLGLSKSYEQYF
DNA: TGTGCCAGCAGCTTGGGGTTGTCAAAATCCTACGAGCAGTACTTC

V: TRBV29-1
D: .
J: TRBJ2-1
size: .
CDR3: CSVETGGQFF
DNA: TGCAGCGTTGAAACCGGGGGGCAGTTCTTC

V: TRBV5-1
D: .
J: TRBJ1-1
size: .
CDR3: CASSSTANTEAFF
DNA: TGCGCCAGCAGCTCTACAGCGAACACTGAAGCTTTCTTT

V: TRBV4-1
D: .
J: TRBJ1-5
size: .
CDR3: CASSQGSGDQPQHF
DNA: TGCGCCAGCAGCCAAGGGTCCGGGGATCAGCCCCAGCATTTT

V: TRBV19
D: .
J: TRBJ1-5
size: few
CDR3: CASSIIVGENQPQHF
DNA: TGTGCCAGTAGTATTATTGTGGGAGAGAATCAGCCCCAGCATTTT

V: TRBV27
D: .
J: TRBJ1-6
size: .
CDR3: CASSSYPGTGSVSPLHF
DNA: TGTGCCAGCAGTTCCTACCCGGGTACGGGGAGCGTTTCACCCCTCCACTTT

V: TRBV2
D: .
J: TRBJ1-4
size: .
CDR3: CASSGEVQGGKLFF
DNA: TGTGCCAGCAGTGGTGAGGTGCAGGGTGGGAAACTGTTTTTT

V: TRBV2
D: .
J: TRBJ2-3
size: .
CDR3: CASSVLEDTQYF
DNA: TGTGCCAGCAGTGTCCTCGAGGATACGCAGTATTTT

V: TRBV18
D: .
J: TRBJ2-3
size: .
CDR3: CASSPPVTGKEDTQYF
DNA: TGTGCCAGCTCACCACCGGTGACGGGGAAGGAAGATACGCAGTATTTT

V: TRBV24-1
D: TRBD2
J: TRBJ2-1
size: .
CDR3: CATSDSSGGSSYNEQFF
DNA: TGTGCCACCAGTGATTCAAGCGGGGGGTCCTCCTACAATGAGCAGTTCTTC

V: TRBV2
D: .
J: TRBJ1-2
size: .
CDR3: CASSESQLYGYTF
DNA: TGTGCCAGCAGTGAGTCGCAGCTCTATGGCTACACCTTC

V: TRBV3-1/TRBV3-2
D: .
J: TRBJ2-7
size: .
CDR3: CASSLTAGPREQYF
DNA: TGTGCCAGCAGCCTCACGGCAGGGCCCAGAGAGCAGTACTTC

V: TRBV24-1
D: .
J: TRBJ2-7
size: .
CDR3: CATSLQGSNEQYF
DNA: TGTGCCACCAGTTTGCAGGGGTCTAACGAGCAGTACTTC

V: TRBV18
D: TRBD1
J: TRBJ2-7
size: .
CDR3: CASSGTGNSYEQYF
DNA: TGTGCCAGCTCCGGGACAGGCAATTCCTACGAGCAGTACTTC

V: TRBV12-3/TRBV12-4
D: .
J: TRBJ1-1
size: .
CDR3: CASSSNGGEAFF
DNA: TGTGCCAGCAGTTCAAACGGCGGTGAAGCTTTCTTT

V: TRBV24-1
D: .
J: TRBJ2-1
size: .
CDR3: CATSDLHESPGRGYNEQFF
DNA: TGTGCCACCAGTGATTTGCACGAATCCCCGGGAAGGGGCTACAATGAGCAGTTCTTC

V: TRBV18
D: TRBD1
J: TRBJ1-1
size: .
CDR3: CASSPRTGVNTEAFF
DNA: TGTGCCAGCTCACCTCGGACAGGGGTAAACACTGAAGCTTTCTTT

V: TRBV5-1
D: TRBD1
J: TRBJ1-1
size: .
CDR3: CASSPGQGLNTEAFF
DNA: TGCGCCAGCAGCCCCGGACAGGGTTTGAACACTGAAGCTTTCTTT

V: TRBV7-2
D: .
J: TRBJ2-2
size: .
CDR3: CASSLNSGPVGGELFF
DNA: TGTGCCAGCAGTTTGAATAGCGGACCGGTCGGCGGGGAGCTGTTTTTT

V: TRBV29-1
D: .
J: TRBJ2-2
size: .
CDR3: CSVDFAGASGELFF
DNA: TGCAGCGTTGACTTTGCAGGGGCGTCCGGGGAGCTGTTTTTT

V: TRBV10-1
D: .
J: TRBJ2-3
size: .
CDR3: CASSGTRRRTQYF
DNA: TGCGCCAGCAGCGGGACACGAAGGAGGACGCAGTATTTT

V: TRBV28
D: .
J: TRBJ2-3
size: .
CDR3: CASSLNRQRSTDTQYF
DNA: TGTGCCAGCAGTCTAAATCGACAGCGTAGCACAGATACGCAGTATTTT

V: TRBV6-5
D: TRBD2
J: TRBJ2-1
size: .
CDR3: CASSYSSGGAMQFF
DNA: TGTGCCAGCAGTTACTCTAGCGGGGGGGCCATGCAGTTCTTC

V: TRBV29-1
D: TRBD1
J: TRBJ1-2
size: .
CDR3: CSVPRDRDHTNYGYTF
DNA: TGCAGCGTTCCCCGGGACAGGGACCACACTAACTATGGCTACACCTTC

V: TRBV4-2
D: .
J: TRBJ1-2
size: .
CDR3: CASSQGVGANYGYTF
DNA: TGTGCCAGCAGCCAAGGGGTCGGAGCTAACTATGGCTACACCTTC

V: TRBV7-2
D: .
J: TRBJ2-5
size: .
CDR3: CASSQNAETQYF
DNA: TGTGCCAGCAGCCAAAATGCAGAGACCCAGTACTTC

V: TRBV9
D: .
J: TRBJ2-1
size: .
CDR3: CASSQGGSEQFF
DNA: TGTGCCAGCAGCCAGGGGGGTAGTGAGCAGTTCTTC

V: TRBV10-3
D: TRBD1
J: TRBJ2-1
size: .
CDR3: CAIRPGQGYNEQFF
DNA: TGTGCCATCAGGCCGGGACAGGGTTACAATGAGCAGTTCTTC

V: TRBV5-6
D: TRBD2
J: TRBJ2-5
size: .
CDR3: CASSSLAGGPGKTQYF
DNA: TGTGCCAGCAGCTCACTAGCGGGAGGGCCTGGGAAGACCCAGTACTTC

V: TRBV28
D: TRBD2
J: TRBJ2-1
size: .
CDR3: CASSYPGSGGYNEQFF
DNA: TGTGCCAGCAGCTACCCCGGTAGCGGGGGATACAATGAGCAGTTCTTC

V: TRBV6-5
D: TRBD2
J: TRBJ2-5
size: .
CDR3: CASSYLLPGGQETQYF
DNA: TGTGCCAGCAGTTACCTCCTGCCGGGGGGGCAAGAGACCCAGTACTTC

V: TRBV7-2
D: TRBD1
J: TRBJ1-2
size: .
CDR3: CASSLGQGARGYTF
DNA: TGTGCCAGCAGCTTAGGGCAGGGGGCGCGGGGCTACACCTTC

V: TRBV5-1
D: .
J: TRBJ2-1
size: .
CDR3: CASSLSSGFSYNEQFF
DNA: TGCGCCAGCAGCTTGAGTAGCGGATTCTCCTACAATGAGCAGTTCTTC

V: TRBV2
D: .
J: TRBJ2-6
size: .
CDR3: CASTPSDSGANVLTF
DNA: TGTGCCAGCACCCCCTCGGATTCTGGGGCCAACGTCCTGACTTTC

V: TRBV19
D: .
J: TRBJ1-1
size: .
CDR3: CASTPRVGDEAFF
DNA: TGTGCCAGTACCCCCCGCGTGGGAGACGAAGCTTTCTTT

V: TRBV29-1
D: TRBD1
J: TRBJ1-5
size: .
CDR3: CSVRDSGDQPQHF
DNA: TGCAGTGTCCGGGACAGCGGGGATCAGCCCCAGCATTTT